This T cell receptor beta chain appears in the sequencing data of a study of T cell changes during pregnancy in multiple sclerosis. Measured with immunoSEQ multiplex PCR; TCRdb has only the in-frame clones, and not every one. The sample contains around 88,000 clones, roughly 92% of which appear only once. With V trimmed by 0 bases and J by 5 bases, 8 bases remained unmatched. Germline V CDR1 and CDR2: SEHNR, FQNEAQ (reference sequence). The CDR3 spans 16 residues. This TCR was recovered from a female donor with multiple sclerosis, enrolled in a pregnancy study. The chain has TRBV7-9 and TRBJ2-5; TRBD1 matches at 8 bases. The sequencing used peripheral blood, collected in the first trimester of pregnancy. The CDR3 region has the DNA TGTGCCAGCAGCTTAGCGTGGACAGGGTTAGAGGAGACCCAGTACTTC. Translating gives CASSLAWTGLEETQYF.